This T cell receptor (beta chain) was recovered during a study of T cell responses to AZD1222 COVID-19 vaccine. Regarding the study as a whole: Spike-specific TCR breadth and depth went up after people got two AZD1222 doses. There were mostly white British donors and more females than males, and clonal diversity was possibly underestimated.

As for this clone: What it binds is unknown.

TCRdb's copy holds only in-frame clones and misses some; the assay was immunoSEQ multiplex PCR. The repertoire includes about 120,000 clones, approximately 94% of them detected once, and approximately 2.9% sits in the top ten. There are 14 residues in the CDR3. The V and J ends lost 4 bases and 0 bases respectively, with 9 bases between them. Germline loops: CDR1 SEHNR, CDR2 FQNEAQ (reference sequence). This sequence joins TRBV7-9 and TRBJ1-1; D is undetermined. This specimen was peripheral blood, taken 28 days after the second AZD1222 dose. This clonotype was sampled from an adult who received the AZD1222 COVID-19 vaccine. CDR3 sequence (DNA): TGTGCCAGCAGCTCCCAGACATTGAACACTGAAGCTTTCTTT. Translated: CASSSQTLNTEAFF.